This TCR beta chain was sequenced during a study of cytomegalovirus exposure and HLA in healthy donors. CDR1 is LGHNA and CDR2 is YNFKEQ in the germline V gene. This CDR3 spans 16 amino acids. Trimming removed 4 bases at V and 5 bases at J, with 17 bases between. Both 60 Vbeta primers and 13 Jbeta primers went into the PCR. Produced via immunoSEQ multiplex PCR; TCRdb's table is partial and in-frame only. This table has over 95,000 clones, more than 70% appearing once. The material sequenced was PBMCs. This sequence originates from a female donor in good health and CMV-seronegative. The V gene is TRBV4-2, the J gene TRBJ2-2, with a possible D match to TRBD2 (7 bases). CDR3 protein: CASSPREGGGTGELFF. The DNA for the CDR3 is TGTGCCAGCAGCCCTCGTGAAGGGGGGGGTACCGGGGAGCTGTTTTTT.